The 9 T cell receptor beta chains reported below all come from one sample, sequenced in a study of blood T cell repertoires in COVID-19. Repertoires were generated with immunoSEQ multiplex PCR, while TCRdb's copy carries only in-frame clones and drops some. The sample records roughly 20,000 clones, around 90% being singletons. The sample was peripheral blood. The receptors were gathered from a human donor in a cohort sampled during active COVID-19.

The chain carries TRBV30 and TRBJ1-2; D is unresolved. Trimming cost V 5 bases and J 4 bases, with 14 bases left between them. Germline-derived CDR1 and CDR2 are GTSNPN and SVGIG (reference sequence). The CDR3 loop spans 13 amino acids. The CDR3 protein is CAWGRGGPYGYTF. Here the CDR3 DNA reads TGTGCCTGGGGCCGAGGCGGGCCCTATGGCTACACCTTC.

As to this clone: The junction does not match germline at one end; this may be a read error. The sample holds other DNA sequences that translate to the same CDR3. The chain couples TRBV12-3 or TRBV12-4 to TRBJ1-2; possibly TRBD1 for D (6 bases). This CDR3 spans 13 amino acids. CDR3 nucleotide sequence: TGTGCCAGTAGTTTAGAGACAGGCTATGGCTACACCTTC. Protein sequence: CASSLETGYGYTF.

J is TRBJ1-5 and V is TRBV28; maybe TRBD1 (5 bases). V was shortened by 3 bases and J by 3 bases, with 15 bases between the two germline ends. This CDR3 spans 16 amino acids. Germline-derived CDR1 and CDR2 are MDHEN and SYDVKM. The CDR3: CASSFVAAGSNQPQHF. CDR3 DNA sequence: TGTGCCAGCAGTTTTGTTGCAGCAGGGTCCAATCAGCCCCAGCATTTT.

This chain joins TRBV6-5 and TRBJ1-2, with a possible D match to TRBD1 (6 bases). This CDR3 comprises 15 residues. Germline assignment: CDR1 MNHEY and CDR2 SVGAGI. The ends were cut back, 6 bases at V and 4 bases at J, with 18 bases in the middle. DNA for the CDR3: TGTGCCAGCAGGACAGGACAAGGGGGATCCTATGGCTACACCTTC. As protein: CASRTGQGGSYGYTF.

V and J are TRBV29-1 and TRBJ2-7, with a weak D call TRBD1 (6 bases). The CDR3 totals 14 residues. Deletions cut 6 bases from V and 6 bases from J, with 21 bases between. CDR1 and CDR2 from the germline V gene are SQVTM and ANQGSEA. CDR3 sequence reads: CSVRTDPSLVEQYF. In DNA form, the CDR3 reads TGCAGCGTAAGGACAGACCCTTCGTTGGTCGAGCAGTACTTC.

The V call is TRBV6-5, the J call TRBJ1-1, with D possibly TRBD1 on 6 matching bases. V lost 8 bases and J lost 7, with 17 bases in between. This CDR3 has 13 residues. Germline V gene data show CDR1 as MNHEY and CDR2 as SVGAGI. The CDR3 nucleotides are TGTGCCAGCGGAAATAGACAGGTGGGTGAAGCTTTCTTT. This sequence encodes CASGNRQVGEAFF.

The chain recombines TRBV7-3 with TRBJ1-1; D not resolved. V gave up 5 bases and J gave up 3 bases, with 13 bases separating them. The CDR3 runs 14 residues. CDR1 and CDR2 from the germline V gene are SGHTA and FQGTGA. As DNA, the CDR3 is TGTGCCAGCAGCCCGGGGAACCGTGACACTGAAGCTTTCTTT. Protein: CASSPGNRDTEAFF. The full variable domain, its missing parts supplied by reference TRBV7-3 and TRBJ1-1, is GAGVSQTPSNKVTEKGKYVELRCDPISGHTALYWYRQSLGQGPEFLIYFQGTGAADDSGLPNDRFFAVRPEGSVSTLKIQRTERGDSAVYLCASSPGNRDTEAFFGQGTRLTVV.

The chain uses TRBV7-8 and TRBJ2-1; 7 nucleotides agree with TRBD2. The germline V gene encodes CDR1 SGHVS and CDR2 FQNEAQ. With 5 bases clipped from V and 6 bases from J, the junction kept 7 bases outside the gene matches. This CDR3 comprises 14 residues. As DNA, the CDR3 is TGTGCCAGCAGCCCCTCTGGGGGGGGCAATGAGCAGTTCTTC. It yields the protein CASSPSGGGNEQFF.

The rearrangement uses TRBV19 and TRBJ2-3, with 10 bases aligning to TRBD2. The length of the CDR3 is 13 residues. Germline lookup yields CDR1 LNHDA and CDR2 SQIVND (reference sequence). The V segment lost 7 bases and the J segment 5 bases; nucleotides outside the gene matches: 3. In DNA, the CDR3 is TGTGCCAGTAAGGCTAGCGGGAGAGATACGCAGTATTTT. Translated: CASKASGRDTQYF. Based on the CDR3 plus reference TRBV19 and TRBJ2-3, the full variable domain is DGGITQSPKYLFRKEGQNVTLSCEQNLNHDAMYWYRQDPGQGLRLIYYSQIVNDFQKGDIAEGYSVSREKKESFPLTVTSAQKNPTAFYLCASKASGRDTQYFGPGTRLTVL.